These T cell receptor beta chains were read from a single sample in a study of Graves' ophthalmopathy and Graves' hyperthyroidism. A single record per CDR3 protein comes from TCRdb applying MiXCR to the multiplex PCR reads. The sample holds about 390,000 distinct CDR3 sequences, 15% seen once. The sample was peripheral blood. The receptors shown here come from a young woman with stable Graves' hyperthyroidism. Each CDR3 is given with its conserved first and last residue. Size is omitted from some rows. Given values are once, few, many or a class for expanded clones.

TRBV19,many,TRBJ1-2,CASSIGTELLYGYTF
TRBV20-1,many,TRBJ1-6,CSARTQGRYNSPLHF
TRBV27,.,TRBJ1-1,CASSSHLGGAGTLMNTEAFF
TRBV12-3/TRBV12-4,many,TRBJ2-5,CASSFFGEETKYF
TRBV2,many,TRBJ2-3,CATTPGGTQYF
TRBV28,.,TRBJ1-2,CASSLGGTSHYGYTF
TRBV18,many,TRBJ2-5,CASSPTPLETQYF
TRBV7-8,many,TRBJ1-5,CASSLSPADRVYQPQHF
TRBV20-1,many,TRBJ2-7,CSAASWDNPYEQYF
TRBV19,few,TRBJ2-5,CASIGRNQETQYF
TRBV15,.,TRBJ1-2,CATSGRSRRGYTF
TRBV27,once,TRBJ1-3,CASSPGTGPSGNTIYF
TRBV12-3/TRBV12-4,.,TRBJ1-1,CASSLPISNTEAFF
TRBV11-2,many,TRBJ2-5,CASSLMGLAGTPQTQYF
TRBV6-1,many,TRBJ2-7,CASSDQDAGEQYF
TRBV7-2,many,TRBJ2-7,CASSLAGRDEQYF
TRBV5-1,many,TRBJ1-2,CASSLARAQFSGYGYTF
TRBV12-3/TRBV12-4,few,TRBJ2-7,CASSPNRGSKQYF
TRBV6-1,many,TRBJ1-2,CASSEHTGSAAYGYTF
TRBV11-3,many,TRBJ1-1,CASNGQGASTEAFF
TRBV7-3,many,TRBJ1-2,CASSLRAGEYGYTF
TRBV20-1,many,TRBJ2-5,CSADQGKEETQYF